The present TCR beta chain was sequenced within a study of blood T cell repertoires in COVID-19. As for the study in general: From the United States, Italy and Spain came samples of acute and convalescent COVID-19. Sources were T cells, B-cell-depleted T cells, or PBMCs; the material itself was cDNA or gDNA.

In the original analysis: Nucleated cell number was recorded as an estimate derived from reference gene primer amplification. The protocol was immunoSEQ multiplex PCR, while the TCRdb copy is restricted to in-frame clones and leaves out a portion. V, J and clone size reflect that table, while D and trimming were determined from the DNA. Of some 69,000 clones listed, 89% are singletons. This clone is deemed medium-sized (0.01 to 0.1%). The CDR3 has 15 amino acids. The V end was cut by 3 bases, the J end by 0 bases, with 10 bases between. CDR1 and CDR2 from the germline V gene are LNHDA and SQIVND (reference sequence).

Sequenced material: peripheral blood. This TCR came from a woman between 45 and 60 years old with active COVID-19. This sequence joins TRBV19 and TRBJ2-3; weak D call: TRBD2 (6 bases). As DNA, the CDR3 is TGTGCCAGTAGTATCGGGACTCTCAGCACAGATACGCAGTATTTT. Translated: CASSIGTLSTDTQYF.